This TCR beta chain comes out of a study of shared clonotypes between healthy human individuals. Points from the study as a whole: It was observed that around 5% of naive CD4 clonotypes were shared across a handful of donors. In contrast to clonotypes shared by all four donors, non-shared clonotypes had lower generation probabilities.

On this clone itself: Its matching antigen is unknown.

CDR1 and CDR2 from the germline V gene are MNHEY and SMNVEV (reference sequence). There are 16 residues in the CDR3. The ends were cut back, 2 bases at V and 7 bases at J, with 19 bases in the middle. For each subset, genomic DNA was distributed in equal portions over several immunoSEQ plates. Assay used: immunoSEQ multiplex PCR; TCRdb lists only in-frame clones, some missing. The table has about 2.3 million clones, about nine tenths seen once. All participating donors were Caucasian adults from Nashville, Tennessee. The sequenced material came from naive CD4+ T cells from PBMCs. The subset denotes: CD45RA+ positively selected. The receptor's source is a man aged 18 to 29 in good health. Some clones in this sample may be carry-over from other donors' samples. V gene TRBV27 combines with J gene TRBJ2-3; D tentatively reads TRBD1 or TRBD2 (5 bases each). The CDR3 DNA is TGTGCCAGCAGTTTAGGTGGGACGAATGGCCGTAATACGCAGTATTTT. Translated, it gives CASSLGGTNGRNTQYF.